Included here is one T cell receptor beta chain sequence, with context. Amplification used 60 Vbeta primers and 13 Jbeta primers. Profiling relied on immunoSEQ multiplex PCR, and the TCRdb table lists in-frame clones only, not all of them. The sample has more than 100,000 clones; around 80% are singletons. These data come from a study of cytomegalovirus exposure and HLA in healthy donors. The V gene end was trimmed by 4 bases and the J gene end by 5 bases; junction bases not matched to a gene: 10. The CDR3 is 16 amino acids. The germline V gene has CDR1 SGHRS and CDR2 YFSETQ. The TCR originated in a woman aged 18-29 years in good health and CMV-seropositive. The V and J genes are TRBV5-1 and TRBJ2-5; TRBD2 agrees at 11 bases. The sequencing input was PBMCs. CDR3 region: CASSLNLAGGGETQYF. The CDR3 bases are TGCGCCAGCAGCCTGAACCTAGCGGGGGGAGGCGAGACCCAGTACTTC.